Listed below are T cell receptor beta chains from one sample, sequenced in a study of response to subunit inactivated influenza vaccine. MiXCR, applied by TCRdb to the RT-PCR reads, yields one record per CDR3 protein. The repertoire holds 450,000 to 500,000 distinct CDR3 sequences, with around 9.9% as singletons. Specimen: PBMCs from blood, collected 45 days after vaccination. These receptor sequences come from a man aged 50-59 years who received an inactivated influenza vaccine. The CDR3 runs from the conserved cysteine through the conserved F or W. A D gene is named only where the DNA matches it firmly. Some rows have no size entry. The others give once, few or many, or a class for an expanded clone.

D: TRBD2; V: TRBV24-1; J: TRBJ2-3; size: many; DNA: TGTGCCACCAGTGCAAAACTAGCGGGCTCCACAGATACGCAGTATTTT; CDR3: CATSAKLAGSTDTQYF
D: TRBD1; V: TRBV28; J: TRBJ1-6; size: .; DNA: TGTGCCAGCAGTTCCCCATTATCGACAGGGGTCTTAAATTCACCCCTCCACTTT; CDR3: CASSSPLSTGVLNSPLHF
D: .; V: TRBV5-1; J: TRBJ2-7; size: few; DNA: TGCGCCAGCAGCCCCGGTTGGACAGCGACCTACGAGCAGTACTTC; CDR3: CASSPGWTATYEQYF
D: .; V: TRBV21-1; J: TRBJ2-1; size: many; DNA: TGTGCCAGCAGCCAAAAGGGGAGGGGCCGACCCTACAATGAGCAGTTCTTC; CDR3: CASSQKGRGRPYNEQFF
D: .; V: TRBV20-1; J: TRBJ2-3; size: few; DNA: TGCAGTGCTAGAGCTTCCAGGGGATTTCTAGATACGCAGTATTTT; CDR3: CSARASRGFLDTQYF
D: TRBD1; V: TRBV12-3/TRBV12-4; J: TRBJ2-7; size: .; DNA: TGTCCCCGGGGACAGCCGTCCTACGAGCAGTACTTC; CDR3: CPRGQPSYEQYF
D: .; V: TRBV29-1; J: TRBJ2-1; size: many; DNA: TGCAGCGTTGAAGATCCTTTCTCTGGAACAGGGTGGGATGAGCAGTTCTTC; CDR3: CSVEDPFSGTGWDEQFF
D: .; V: TRBV20-1; J: TRBJ1-6; size: .; DNA: TGCAGTGCCTCATCCGGCCCGATAGGGTCACCCCTCCACTTT; CDR3: CSASSGPIGSPLHF
D: .; V: TRBV6-2/TRBV6-3; J: TRBJ2-3; size: few; DNA: TGTGCCAGCAGTTACGCTAAGCTCGGGACGCTTCGTCATACGCAGTATTTT; CDR3: CASSYAKLGTLRHTQYF
D: .; V: TRBV10-3; J: TRBJ2-7; size: many; DNA: TGTGCCATCCGAGGACACCCCAGCTCCTACGAGCAGTACTTC; CDR3: CAIRGHPSSYEQYF
D: TRBD1; V: TRBV20-1; J: TRBJ1-2; size: many; DNA: TGCAGTGCGTCAGGGGGCGTCTATGGCTACACCTTC; CDR3: CSASGGVYGYTF
D: TRBD1; V: TRBV30; J: TRBJ2-1; size: .; DNA: TGTGCCTGGAGTCAATCAGGGGGCGACTACAATGAGCAGTTCTTC; CDR3: CAWSQSGGDYNEQFF
D: .; V: TRBV4-1; J: TRBJ2-6; size: once; DNA: TGCGCCAGCAGTCAAGAGACGGGTCTCTCTGGGGCCAACGTCCTGACTTTC; CDR3: CASSQETGLSGANVLTF
D: .; V: TRBV13; J: TRBJ2-1; size: .; DNA: TGTGCCAGCAGCTCAGATGGGCGTACCCTCTACAATGAGCAGTTCTTC; CDR3: CASSSDGRTLYNEQFF
D: .; V: TRBV29-1; J: TRBJ2-3; size: .; DNA: TGCAGCGTTGAAGATGGGGCAGATACGCAGTATTTT; CDR3: CSVEDGADTQYF
D: .; V: TRBV6-1; J: TRBJ2-1; size: few; DNA: TGTGCCAGCAGCCCTGGGCAGGGGGGTCGCCTAGAGCAGTTCTTC; CDR3: CASSPGQGGRLEQFF
D: TRBD2; V: TRBV9; J: TRBJ2-1; size: many; DNA: TGTGCCAGCAGCGATACTAGCGGCTCCTACAATGAGCAGTTCTTC; CDR3: CASSDTSGSYNEQFF
D: .; V: TRBV6-5; J: TRBJ1-2; size: .; DNA: TGTGCCAGCAGTTACAAAGGTCTAGGGGCTAACTATGGCTACACCTTC; CDR3: CASSYKGLGANYGYTF
D: .; V: TRBV7-8; J: TRBJ2-7; size: few; DNA: TGTGCCAGCAGCTCTACGAGGACCTACGAGCAGTACTTC; CDR3: CASSSTRTYEQYF
D: .; V: TRBV27; J: TRBJ2-3; size: .; DNA: TGTGCCAGCAGCCCGTGGGGATCAGCAGATACGCAGTATTTT; CDR3: CASSPWGSADTQYF
D: .; V: TRBV7-2; J: TRBJ2-1; size: .; DNA: TGTGCCAGCAGCTTAGTTCAGGGATTAGAGCAGTTCTTC; CDR3: CASSLVQGLEQFF
D: TRBD2; V: TRBV9; J: TRBJ2-7; size: .; DNA: TGTGCCAGCACCCCTTCCGGGGGGGAAATACACGAGCAGTACTTC; CDR3: CASTPSGGEIHEQYF
D: .; V: TRBV28; J: TRBJ1-5; size: .; DNA: TGTGCCAGCAGGCTACTCAGGGAGGGCAATCAGCCCCAGCATTTT; CDR3: CASRLLREGNQPQHF
D: .; V: TRBV5-1; J: TRBJ2-1; size: .; DNA: TGCGCCAGCACCCTCGGGGTTGAGCAGTTCTTC; CDR3: CASTLGVEQFF
D: .; V: TRBV12-3/TRBV12-4; J: TRBJ1-1; size: many; DNA: TGTGCCAGCGGGCGGACTGAAGCTTTCTTT; CDR3: CASGRTEAFF
D: .; V: TRBV24-1; J: TRBJ1-1; size: few; DNA: TGTGCCACCAGTGACAAGGGACACTCTGAAGCTTTCTTT; CDR3: CATSDKGHSEAFF
D: TRBD2; V: TRBV28; J: TRBJ2-2; size: few; DNA: TGTGCCAGCAGTTCTAGACTAGCGGGAGTAATGACCGGGGAGCTGTTTTTT; CDR3: CASSSRLAGVMTGELFF
D: .; V: TRBV20-1; J: TRBJ2-5; size: few; DNA: TGCAGTGCTAGAGATTCCAACGTCGGGGAGACCCAGTACTTC; CDR3: CSARDSNVGETQYF
D: .; V: TRBV4-2; J: TRBJ2-4; size: few; DNA: TGTGCCAGCAGCCAAGATCGGGGCCCTCCGTTAGCCAAAAACATTCAGTACTTC; CDR3: CASSQDRGPPLAKNIQYF
D: .; V: TRBV5-1; J: TRBJ2-6; size: few; DNA: TGCGCCAGCAGCCGAGGAGACAACGTCCTGACTTTC; CDR3: CASSRGDNVLTF
D: .; V: TRBV6-1; J: TRBJ2-1; size: few; DNA: TGTGCCAGCAGGCTGCACGGGTCCTACAATGAGCAGTTCTTC; CDR3: CASRLHGSYNEQFF
D: TRBD2; V: TRBV20-1; J: TRBJ2-7; size: few; DNA: TGCAGTGCTAGAGCCCCTAGCGGGGGGCCGGAGCAGTACTTC; CDR3: CSARAPSGGPEQYF
D: .; V: TRBV5-1; J: TRBJ2-7; size: few; DNA: TGCGCCAGCAGCTCCGGGGCGCCGTCCTACGAGCAGTACTTC; CDR3: CASSSGAPSYEQYF
D: .; V: TRBV28; J: TRBJ2-3; size: few; DNA: TGTGCCAGCAGTTATATTCTACGGGGGGCCGCGGGGTATACGCAGTATTTT; CDR3: CASSYILRGAAGYTQYF
D: TRBD2; V: TRBV7-8; J: TRBJ2-7; size: .; DNA: TGTGCCAGCAGCTCCCCGGGGCTAGCGGGACTCTACGAGCAGTACTTC; CDR3: CASSSPGLAGLYEQYF
D: TRBD1; V: TRBV20-1; J: TRBJ1-4; size: many; DNA: TGCAGTGCTAAAGAAGACAGGGGAGGTGTAAAACTGTTTTTT; CDR3: CSAKEDRGGVKLFF
D: TRBD2; V: TRBV6-2/TRBV6-3; J: TRBJ2-1; size: .; DNA: TGTGCCAGCAGCTTTCCGGGGACTAGCGGGAGGCCGAGCTCCTACAATGAGCAGTTCTTC; CDR3: CASSFPGTSGRPSSYNEQFF
D: TRBD2; V: TRBV20-1; J: TRBJ2-2; size: few; DNA: TGCAGTGCTAGAGATGGAGCGGGAAACCCGCCGCGCACCGGGGAGCTGTTTTTT; CDR3: CSARDGAGNPPRTGELFF
D: .; V: TRBV6-5; J: TRBJ2-1; size: .; DNA: TGTGCCAGCAGTTACTCGAATCTGCATGAGCAGTTCTTC; CDR3: CASSYSNLHEQFF
D: TRBD1; V: TRBV4-1; J: TRBJ1-6; size: .; DNA: TGCGCCAGCAGCCAGGACAAGACAGGGTTAAGGAGCTCCTATAATTCACCCCTCCACTTT; CDR3: CASSQDKTGLRSSYNSPLHF
D: .; V: TRBV10-1; J: TRBJ2-3; size: .; DNA: TGCGCCAGCAATCGAGCGGCGGCAGATACGCAGTATTTT; CDR3: CASNRAAADTQYF
D: TRBD2; V: TRBV11-2; J: TRBJ2-1; size: few; DNA: TGTGCCAGCAGCCGACTAGCCGGAGGCCATGAGCAGTTCTTC; CDR3: CASSRLAGGHEQFF
D: .; V: TRBV5-1; J: TRBJ2-5; size: few; DNA: TGCGCCAGCAGCTTGGCGGGATGGCCCCCAGAGACCCAGTACTTC; CDR3: CASSLAGWPPETQYF
D: TRBD1; V: TRBV12-3/TRBV12-4; J: TRBJ2-7; size: many; DNA: TGTGCCAGCAATCCGGGGACAGGCACCTACGAGCAGTACTTC; CDR3: CASNPGTGTYEQYF
D: .; V: TRBV28; J: TRBJ2-7; size: .; DNA: TGTGCCAGCTCCAACCTGGTGCCCTACGAGCAGTACTTC; CDR3: CASSNLVPYEQYF
D: .; V: TRBV6-5; J: TRBJ2-5; size: few; DNA: TGTGCCAGCAGAGACTCCCAGGGGGGAGAGACCCAGTACTTC; CDR3: CASRDSQGGETQYF
D: .; V: TRBV19; J: TRBJ1-5; size: .; DNA: TGTGCCAGTAGTAAAGGGGTGAGACAGCCCCAGCATTTT; CDR3: CASSKGVRQPQHF
D: .; V: TRBV25-1; J: TRBJ1-5; size: few; DNA: TGTGCCAGCAGTGCGACAGTTTGGGGCAATCAGCCCCAGCATTTT; CDR3: CASSATVWGNQPQHF
D: TRBD1; V: TRBV7-9; J: TRBJ1-2; size: few; DNA: TGTGCCAGCAGCTCTAGGGGGGGACAGGAGGATAACTATGGCTACACCTTC; CDR3: CASSSRGGQEDNYGYTF
D: .; V: TRBV20-1; J: TRBJ2-7; size: .; DNA: TGCAGTGCTAGAGATCTGGGGGCCGGGACTACCGTGAGCGAGCAGTACTTC; CDR3: CSARDLGAGTTVSEQYF
D: .; V: TRBV7-3; J: TRBJ2-1; size: few; DNA: TGTGCCAGCAGCTTAACCGGCCAGGGCCCCTACAATGAGCAGTTCTTC; CDR3: CASSLTGQGPYNEQFF
D: TRBD2; V: TRBV7-2; J: TRBJ2-5; size: many; DNA: TGTGCCAGCAGCCTACTAGCGGGGCAAGAGACCCAGTACTTC; CDR3: CASSLLAGQETQYF
D: TRBD2; V: TRBV6-5; J: TRBJ2-3; size: few; DNA: TGTGCCAGCAGTTACTCGGGAGGGGCAGATACGCAGTATTTT; CDR3: CASSYSGGADTQYF
D: .; V: TRBV6-5; J: TRBJ2-3; size: .; DNA: TGTGCCAGCAGTTACCAGCCGAACTTGGATACGCAGTATTTT; CDR3: CASSYQPNLDTQYF